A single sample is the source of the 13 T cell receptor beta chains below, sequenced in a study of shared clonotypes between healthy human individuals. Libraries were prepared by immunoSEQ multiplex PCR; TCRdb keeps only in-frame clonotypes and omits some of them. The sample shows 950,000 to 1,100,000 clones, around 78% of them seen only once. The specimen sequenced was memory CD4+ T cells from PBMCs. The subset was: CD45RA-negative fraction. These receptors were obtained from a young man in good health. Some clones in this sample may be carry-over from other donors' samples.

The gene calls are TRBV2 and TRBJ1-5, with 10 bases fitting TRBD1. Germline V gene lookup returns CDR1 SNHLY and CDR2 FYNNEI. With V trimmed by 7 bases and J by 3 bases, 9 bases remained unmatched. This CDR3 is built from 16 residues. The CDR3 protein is CASTRGQGGTNQPQHF. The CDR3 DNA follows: TGTGCCAGCACCCGAGGACAGGGGGGCACCAATCAGCCCCAGCATTTT.

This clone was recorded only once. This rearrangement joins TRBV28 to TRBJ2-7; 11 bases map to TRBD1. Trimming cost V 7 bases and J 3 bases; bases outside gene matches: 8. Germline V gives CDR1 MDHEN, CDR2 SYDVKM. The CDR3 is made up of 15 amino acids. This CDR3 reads CASNGPGQGGYEQYF. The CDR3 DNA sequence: TGTGCCAGCAACGGACCGGGACAGGGGGGCTACGAGCAGTACTTC.

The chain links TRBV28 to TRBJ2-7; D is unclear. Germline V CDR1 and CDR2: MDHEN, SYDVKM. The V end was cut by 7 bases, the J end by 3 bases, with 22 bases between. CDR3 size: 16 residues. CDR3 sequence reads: CASNTKGSQTRYEQYF. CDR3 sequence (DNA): TGTGCCAGCAACACTAAGGGCAGCCAAACCCGCTACGAGCAGTACTTC. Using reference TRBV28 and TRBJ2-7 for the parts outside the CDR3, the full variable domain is DVKVTQSSRYLVKRTGEKVFLECVQDMDHENMFWYRQDPGLGLRLIYFSYDVKMKEKGDIPEGYSVSREKKERFSLILESASTNQTSMYLCASNTKGSQTRYEQYFGPGTRLTVT.

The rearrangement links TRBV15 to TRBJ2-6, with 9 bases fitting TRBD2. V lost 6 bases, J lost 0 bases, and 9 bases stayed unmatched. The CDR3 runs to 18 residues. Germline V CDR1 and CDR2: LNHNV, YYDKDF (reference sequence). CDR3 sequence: CATRLRGSGSSGANVLTF. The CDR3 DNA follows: TGTGCCACCAGGTTAAGGGGTAGCGGGAGCTCTGGGGCCAACGTCCTGACTTTC. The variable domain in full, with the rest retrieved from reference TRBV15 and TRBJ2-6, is DAMVIQNPRYQVTQFGKPVTLSCSQTLNHNVMYWYQQKSSQAPKLLFHYYDKDFNNEADTPDNFQSRRPNTSFCFLDIRSPGLGDTAMYLCATRLRGSGSSGANVLTFGAGSRLTVL.

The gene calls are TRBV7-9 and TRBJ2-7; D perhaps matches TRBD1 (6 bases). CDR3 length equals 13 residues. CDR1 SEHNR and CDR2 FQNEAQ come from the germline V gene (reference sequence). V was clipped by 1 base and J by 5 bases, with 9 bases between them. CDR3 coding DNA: TGTGCCAGCAGCTTAGTTGGGGGCCACGAGCAGTACTTC. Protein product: CASSLVGGHEQYF.

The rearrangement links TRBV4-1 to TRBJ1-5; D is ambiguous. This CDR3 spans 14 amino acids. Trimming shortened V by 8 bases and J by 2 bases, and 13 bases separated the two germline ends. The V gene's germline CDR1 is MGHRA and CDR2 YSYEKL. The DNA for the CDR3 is TGCGCCAGCCAGGCGGAAGGCGGCAATCAGCCCCAGCATTTT. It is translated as CASQAEGGNQPQHF.

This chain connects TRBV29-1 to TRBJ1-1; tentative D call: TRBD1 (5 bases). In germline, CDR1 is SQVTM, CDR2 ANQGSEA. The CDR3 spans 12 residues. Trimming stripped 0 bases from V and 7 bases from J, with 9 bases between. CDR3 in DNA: TGCAGCGTTGAAGACGGGACTTATGAAGCTTTCTTT. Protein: CSVEDGTYEAFF.

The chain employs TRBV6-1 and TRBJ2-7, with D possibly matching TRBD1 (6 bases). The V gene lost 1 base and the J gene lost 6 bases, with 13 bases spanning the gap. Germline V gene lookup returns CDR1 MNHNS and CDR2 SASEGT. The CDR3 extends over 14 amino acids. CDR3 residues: CASSEGQDRFEQYF. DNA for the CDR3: TGTGCCAGCAGTGAAGGACAGGACCGGTTCGAGCAGTACTTC.

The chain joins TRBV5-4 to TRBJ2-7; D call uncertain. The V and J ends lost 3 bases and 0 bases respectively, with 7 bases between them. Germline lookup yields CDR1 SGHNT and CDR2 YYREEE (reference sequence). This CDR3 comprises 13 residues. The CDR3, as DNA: TGTGCCAGCAGCTCTAAAAGCTCCTACGAGCAGTACTTC. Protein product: CASSSKSSYEQYF.

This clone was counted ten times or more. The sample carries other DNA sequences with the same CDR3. This CDR3 is CASSPRDANTEAFF. The DNA of the CDR3 is TGTGCCAGCTCACCAAGGGACGCTAACACTGAAGCTTTCTTT. The J gene is TRBJ1-1, the V gene TRBV18; TRBD1 might be the D (5 bases). V lost 2 bases to trimming and J lost 2 bases, with 9 bases between them. This CDR3 is 14 amino acids long. CDR1 is KGHSH and CDR2 is LQKENI in the germline V gene.

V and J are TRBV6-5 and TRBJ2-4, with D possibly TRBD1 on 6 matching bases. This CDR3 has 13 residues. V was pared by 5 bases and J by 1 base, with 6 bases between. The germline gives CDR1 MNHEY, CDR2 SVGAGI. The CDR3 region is CASSDRAKNIQYF. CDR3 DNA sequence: TGTGCCAGCAGTGACAGGGCCAAAAACATTCAGTACTTC.

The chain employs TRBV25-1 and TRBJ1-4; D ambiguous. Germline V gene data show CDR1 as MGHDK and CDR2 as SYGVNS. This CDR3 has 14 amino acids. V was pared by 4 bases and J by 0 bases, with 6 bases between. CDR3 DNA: TGTGCCAGCAGTGGCCTAGCAACTAATGAAAAACTGTTTTTT. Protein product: CASSGLATNEKLFF.

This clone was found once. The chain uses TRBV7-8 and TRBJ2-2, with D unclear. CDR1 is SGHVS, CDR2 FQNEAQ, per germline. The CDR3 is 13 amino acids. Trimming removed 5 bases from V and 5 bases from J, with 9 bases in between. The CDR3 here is CASSLGGTGELFF. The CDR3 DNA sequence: TGTGCCAGCAGCCTGGGTGGAACCGGGGAGCTGTTTTTT.